The following is a T cell receptor beta chain sequence with its context. Trimming stripped 3 bases from V and 4 bases from J, with 9 bases between. The germline V gene has CDR1 MNHEY and CDR2 SMNVEV (reference sequence). The length of the CDR3 is 13 residues. The data stem from a study of blood T cell repertoires in COVID-19. Generated by immunoSEQ multiplex PCR, the TCRdb table keeps only in-frame clones and is missing some. The sample lists under 300,000 clones; about nine tenths were seen once. Source material: peripheral blood. This chain uses TRBV27 with TRBJ1-2; D is possibly TRBD1 (5 bases). The TCR originated in a man between 60 and 75 years old who had recovered from COVID-19. CDR3 coding DNA: TGTGCCAGCAGTTTCCGGGGGTCCTATGGCTACACCTTC. The encoded protein is CASSFRGSYGYTF.